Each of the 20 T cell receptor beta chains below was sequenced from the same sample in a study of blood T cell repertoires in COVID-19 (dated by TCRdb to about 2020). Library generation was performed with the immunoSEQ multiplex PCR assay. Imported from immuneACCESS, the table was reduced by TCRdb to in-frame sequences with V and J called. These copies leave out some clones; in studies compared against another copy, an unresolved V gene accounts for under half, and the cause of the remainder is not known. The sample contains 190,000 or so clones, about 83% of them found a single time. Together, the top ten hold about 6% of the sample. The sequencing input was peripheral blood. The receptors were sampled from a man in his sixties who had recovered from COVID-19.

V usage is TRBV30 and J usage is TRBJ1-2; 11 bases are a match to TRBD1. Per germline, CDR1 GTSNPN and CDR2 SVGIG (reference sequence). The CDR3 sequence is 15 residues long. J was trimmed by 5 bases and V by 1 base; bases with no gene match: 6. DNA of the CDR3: TGTGCCTGGAGTGGGACAGGGGGCGCATTATATGGCTACACCTTC. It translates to CAWSGTGGALYGYTF.

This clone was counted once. Here the CDR3 reads CASSSPPSSTEAFF. The CDR3 DNA reads as TGTGCCAGCAGCTCCCCTCCATCGAGCACTGAAGCTTTCTTT. The rearrangement joins TRBV5-4 to TRBJ1-1; unclear D gene. CDR1 SGHNT and CDR2 YYREEE come from the germline V gene (reference sequence). CDR3 length equals 14 residues. Between the trimmed V and J ends, which lost 3 bases and 4 bases, there was a span of 13 bases.

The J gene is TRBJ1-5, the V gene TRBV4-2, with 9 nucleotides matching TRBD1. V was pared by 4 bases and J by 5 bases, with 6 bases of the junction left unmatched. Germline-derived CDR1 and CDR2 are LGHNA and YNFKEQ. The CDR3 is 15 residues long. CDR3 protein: CASSPGTGPDQPQHF. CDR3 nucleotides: TGTGCCAGCAGCCCCGGGACAGGGCCAGATCAGCCCCAGCATTTT.

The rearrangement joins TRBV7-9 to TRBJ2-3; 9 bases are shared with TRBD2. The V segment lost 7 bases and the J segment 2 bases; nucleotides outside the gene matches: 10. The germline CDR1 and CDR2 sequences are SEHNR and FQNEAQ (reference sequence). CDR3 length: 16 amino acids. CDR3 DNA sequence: TGTGCCAGCACCCGACCTAGCGGGACCTCCACAGATACGCAGTATTTT. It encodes CASTRPSGTSTDTQYF.

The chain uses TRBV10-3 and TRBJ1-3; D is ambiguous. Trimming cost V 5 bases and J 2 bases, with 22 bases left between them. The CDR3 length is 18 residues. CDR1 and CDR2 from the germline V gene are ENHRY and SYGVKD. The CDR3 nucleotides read TGTGCCATCAGTCAACAGCTAAAGAGTTCTTCGACTGGAAACACCATATATTTT. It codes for CAISQQLKSSSTGNTIYF.

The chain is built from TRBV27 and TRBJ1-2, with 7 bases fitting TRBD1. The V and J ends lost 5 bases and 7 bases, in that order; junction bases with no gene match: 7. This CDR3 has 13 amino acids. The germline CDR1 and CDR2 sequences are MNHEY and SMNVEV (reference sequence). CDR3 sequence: CASSPNDRVGYTF. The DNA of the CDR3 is TGTGCCAGCAGTCCGAACGACAGGGTTGGCTACACCTTC.

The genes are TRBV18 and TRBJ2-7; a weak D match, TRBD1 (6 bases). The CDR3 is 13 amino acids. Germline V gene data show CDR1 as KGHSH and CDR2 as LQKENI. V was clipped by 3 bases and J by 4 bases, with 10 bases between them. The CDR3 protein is CASSPGGQYEQYF. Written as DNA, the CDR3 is TGTGCCAGCTCACCTGGGGGCCAATACGAGCAGTACTTC. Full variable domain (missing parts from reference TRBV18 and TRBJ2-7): NAGVMQNPRHLVRRRGQEARLRCSPMKGHSHVYWYRQLPEEGLKFMVYLQKENIIDESGMPKERFSAEFPKEGPSILRIQQVVRGDSAAYFCASSPGGQYEQYFGPGTRLTVT.

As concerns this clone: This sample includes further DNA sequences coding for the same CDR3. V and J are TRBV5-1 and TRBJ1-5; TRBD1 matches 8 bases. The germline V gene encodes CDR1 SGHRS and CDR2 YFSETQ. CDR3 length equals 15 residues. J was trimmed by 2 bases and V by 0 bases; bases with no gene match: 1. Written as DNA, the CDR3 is TGCGCCAGCAGCTTGGAGGGACAGGGCAATCAGCCCCAGCATTTT. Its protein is CASSLEGQGNQPQHF.

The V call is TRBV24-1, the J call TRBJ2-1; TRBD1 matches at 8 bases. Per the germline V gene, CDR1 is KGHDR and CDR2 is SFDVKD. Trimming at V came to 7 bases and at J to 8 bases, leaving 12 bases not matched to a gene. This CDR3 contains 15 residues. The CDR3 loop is CATSSRDRNLHEQFF. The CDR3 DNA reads TGTGCCACCAGCTCCCGGGACAGGAATCTCCATGAGCAGTTCTTC.

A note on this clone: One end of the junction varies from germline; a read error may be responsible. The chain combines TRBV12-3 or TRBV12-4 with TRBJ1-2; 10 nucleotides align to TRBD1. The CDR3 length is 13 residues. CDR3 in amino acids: CASSPRQGAPGGF. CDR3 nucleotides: TGTGCCAGCAGCCCCCGACAGGGGGCCCCGGGTGGCTTC.

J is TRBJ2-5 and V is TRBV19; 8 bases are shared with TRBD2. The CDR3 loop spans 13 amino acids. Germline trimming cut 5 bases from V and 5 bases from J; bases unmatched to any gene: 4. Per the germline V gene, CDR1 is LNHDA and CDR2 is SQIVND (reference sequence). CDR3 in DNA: TGTGCCAGTAGTCCCCGGGGGGGCGAGACCCAGTACTTC. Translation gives CASSPRGGETQYF.

The DNA for the CDR3 is TGTGCTAGCTCCCTTAGCGGTGAAGAGACCCAGTACTTC. This translates into CASSLSGEETQYF. V gene TRBV12-5 combines with J gene TRBJ2-5, with D possibly matching TRBD2 (6 bases). The germline V gene has CDR1 LGHNT and CDR2 FRNRAP. The CDR3 runs to 13 residues. V was clipped by 9 bases and J by 3 bases, with 14 bases between them.

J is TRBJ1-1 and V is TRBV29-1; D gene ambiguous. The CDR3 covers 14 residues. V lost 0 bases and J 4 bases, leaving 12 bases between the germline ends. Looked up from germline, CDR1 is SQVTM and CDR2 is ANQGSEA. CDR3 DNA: TGCAGCGTTGAAGAGGACCCTGGGAGCACTGAAGCTTTCTTT. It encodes CSVEEDPGSTEAFF. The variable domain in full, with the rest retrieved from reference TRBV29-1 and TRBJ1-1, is SAVISQKPSRDICQRGTSLTIQCQVDSQVTMMFWYRQQPGQSLTLIATANQGSEATYESGFVIDKFPISRPNLTFSTLTVSNMSPEDSSIYLCSVEEDPGSTEAFFGQGTRLTVV.

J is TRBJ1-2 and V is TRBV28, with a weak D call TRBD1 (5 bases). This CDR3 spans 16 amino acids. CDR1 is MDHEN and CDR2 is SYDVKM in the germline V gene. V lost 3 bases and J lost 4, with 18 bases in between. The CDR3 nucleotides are TGTGCCAGCAGTTTGCATAACGGGGGTTCGAGCTATGGCTACACCTTC. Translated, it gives CASSLHNGGSSYGYTF.

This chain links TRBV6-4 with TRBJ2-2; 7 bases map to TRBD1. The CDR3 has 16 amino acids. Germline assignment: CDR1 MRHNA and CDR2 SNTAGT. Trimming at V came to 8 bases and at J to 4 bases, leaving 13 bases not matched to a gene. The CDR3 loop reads CASLSLRDRTTGELFF. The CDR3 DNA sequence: TGTGCCAGCCTCTCCCTCAGGGACAGAACCACCGGGGAGCTGTTTTTT.

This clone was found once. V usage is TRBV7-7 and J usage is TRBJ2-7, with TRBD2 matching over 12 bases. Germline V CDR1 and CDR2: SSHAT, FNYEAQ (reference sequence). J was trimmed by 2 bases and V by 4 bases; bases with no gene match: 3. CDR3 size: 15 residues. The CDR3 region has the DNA TGTGCCAGCAGCTCCCTAGCGGGAGGGCCCTACGAGCAGTACTTC. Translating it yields CASSSLAGGPYEQYF.

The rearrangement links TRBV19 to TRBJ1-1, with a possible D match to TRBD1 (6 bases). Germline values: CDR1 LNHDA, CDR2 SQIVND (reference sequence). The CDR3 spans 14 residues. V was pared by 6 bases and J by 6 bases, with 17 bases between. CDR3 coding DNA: TGTGCCAGTAGGGTCCCAGGGGATGTTTCTGAAGCTTTCTTT. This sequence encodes CASRVPGDVSEAFF.

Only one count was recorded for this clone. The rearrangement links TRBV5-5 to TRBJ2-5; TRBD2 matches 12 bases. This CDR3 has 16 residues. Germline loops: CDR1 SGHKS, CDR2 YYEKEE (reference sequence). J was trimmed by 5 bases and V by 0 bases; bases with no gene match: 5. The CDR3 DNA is TGTGCCAGCAGCTTGGTACTAGCGGGGGGCCCGGAGACCCAGTACTTC. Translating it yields CASSLVLAGGPETQYF.

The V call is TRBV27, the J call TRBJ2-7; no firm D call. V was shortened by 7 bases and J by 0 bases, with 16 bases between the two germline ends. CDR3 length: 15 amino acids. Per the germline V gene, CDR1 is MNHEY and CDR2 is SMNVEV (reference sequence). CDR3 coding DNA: TGTGCCAGCACCCAGACCGGGTCCGCCTCCTACGAGCAGTACTTC. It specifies CASTQTGSASYEQYF.

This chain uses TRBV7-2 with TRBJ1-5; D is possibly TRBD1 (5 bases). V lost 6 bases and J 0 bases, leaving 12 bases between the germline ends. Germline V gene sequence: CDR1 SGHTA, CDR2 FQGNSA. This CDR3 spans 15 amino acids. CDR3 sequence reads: CASSVGLNSNQPQHF. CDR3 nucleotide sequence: TGTGCCAGCAGTGTGGGACTGAATAGCAATCAGCCCCAGCATTTT.